This record looks at one T cell receptor (beta chain) sequence and its context. What antigen it recognizes has not been identified. The input lacks base qualities; no much larger clone sits a single base away. Patients were selected for having adequate residual fresh-frozen tumor tissue and more than two years of available survival data. Molecular status otherwise varied across the glioblastoma patients, but none of them carried an isocitrate dehydrogenase mutation. PBMC were collected before vaccination, two weeks after the third vaccination, and at tumor progression if tumor progression occurred. The Qiagen DNeasy Blood extraction Kit was used to extract genomic DNA. These data come from a study of glioma-infiltrating T cells after dendritic cell vaccination (dated by TCRdb to 2016 to 2017). About the study as a whole: A cohort of 15 or so glioblastoma patients from Phase I and II dendritic cell vaccination trials was included, of whom 9 were newly diagnosed and 6 had recurrent disease. Survival after dendritic cell vaccination was correlated with TCR sequencing metrics such as TIL content and the overlap between tumor and blood repertoires. Patients received three intradermal dendritic cell vaccine injections at biweekly intervals in the arm below the axilla. The vaccine consisted of monocyte-derived dendritic cells cultured seven to eight days with IL-4 and GM-CSF, then pulsed overnight with autologous tumor lysate. Autologous tumor lysate-pulsed dendritic cell vaccination was administered to the patients between the early 2000s and the early 2010s. In glioblastoma patients vaccinated with dendritic cells, deep sequencing of TCR beta CDR3 regions served to measure the amount of tumor-infiltrating lymphocytes and to compare repertoires between tumor and blood.

The research as a whole found: The cohort was small and heterogeneous, only a few patients had full blood and tumor sets, and even fewer had initial-recurrent tumor pairs. The response model built on TCR overlap across three groups was characterized as speculative, with prospective validation still needed. After dendritic cell vaccination, a higher estimated pretreatment TIL content predicted longer time to progression and longer overall survival. No direct relationship between TCR clonality and survival was found, suggesting a diverse polyclonal response may matter.

The immunoSEQ assay amplified TCRB CDR3 regions from around 2 micrograms of genomic DNA, or from all available DNA when less than that amount was available. The multiplex PCR relied on 60 forward primers for TCR V beta segments and 13 reverse primers for J beta segments. Synthetic control templates were spiked into each sample at limiting dilution to estimate reads per starting template. The Illumina HiSeq System generated sequencing reads of 87 bp. The authors processed their data as follows. PCR and sequencing errors were removed by a nearest neighbor algorithm that merged closely related sequences. TCR overlap was defined as the percentage of unique tumor TCR beta sequences that were also present in the same patient's peripheral blood. The table comes from immuneACCESS by way of TCRdb, which keeps in-frame sequences with V and J called. Part of the clones is missing from these tables; in studies checked, under half for an unresolved V gene and the rest for unknown reasons. V, J and clone size are taken as reported in that table, and D and trimming were inferred from the DNA itself. Present in this sample are about 92,000 clones, approximately 90% of which were seen just once. Of the sample, approximately 14% falls within the top ten clones.

From the germline V gene, CDR1 is MNHNS and CDR2 is SASEGT. The CDR3 runs 13 amino acids, cysteine and phenylalanine included. The entry retains the CDR3 DNA only, 39 bases that are in frame from base 1. Ends trimmed: V by 8 bases, J by 4 bases; bases unmatched to a gene: 6. This chain is built from TRBV6-1 and TRBJ2-7, and 9 junctional nucleotides match TRBD2. This specimen consisted of blood, obtained before dendritic cell vaccination. The receptor was isolated from a human donor with glioblastoma. The CDR3 protein is CASASGNPYEQYF. At the DNA level, the sequence is TGTGCCAGCGCTAGCGGGAATCCGTACGAGCAGTACTTC.